The 27 T cell receptor beta chains reported below all come from one sample, sequenced in a study of cytomegalovirus exposure and HLA in healthy donors. TCRdb keeps only in-frame clones here, not all; method: immunoSEQ multiplex PCR. The sample lists about 350,000 clones, roughly 90% occurring once. Sequenced material: PBMCs. These receptors all come from a young woman in good health and CMV-seropositive.

The gene calls are TRBV6-5 and TRBJ2-1, with TRBD2 matching 9 bases. The V gene's germline CDR1 is MNHEY and CDR2 SVGAGI. The CDR3 consists of 15 residues. The V and J ends lost 5 bases and 7 bases, in that order; junction bases with no gene match: 9. CDR3: CASSRTSGSGNEQFF. The DNA of the CDR3 is TGTGCCAGCAGTCGAACTAGCGGGTCCGGGAATGAGCAGTTCTTC.

The gene calls are TRBV4-1 and TRBJ2-7; possible D gene TRBD2, 5 bases. This CDR3 spans 16 amino acids. From germline, CDR1 is MGHRA and CDR2 YSYEKL. V gave up 5 bases and J gave up 2 bases, with 19 bases separating them. CDR3: CASSSTLAGLAYEQYF. The CDR3 region has the DNA TGCGCCAGCAGCTCCACGTTGGCGGGCCTCGCCTACGAGCAGTACTTC.

The rearrangement uses TRBV4-2 and TRBJ2-7, with D possibly matching TRBD2 (6 bases). V dropped 1 base and J dropped 1 base, with 29 bases sitting between them. CDR1 and CDR2 (germline): LGHNA, YNFKEQ. This CDR3 spans 21 amino acids. Here the CDR3 reads CASSQGLGSGRETSGSYEQYF. In nucleotides, the CDR3 is TGTGCCAGCAGCCAAGGCCTCGGGAGTGGCAGGGAGACGAGTGGATCCTACGAGCAGTACTTC.

V and J are TRBV4-2 and TRBJ2-2; no definite D call. CDR3 length equals 13 residues. CDR1 is LGHNA, CDR2 YNFKEQ, per germline. V lost 4 bases and J lost 5, with 8 bases in between. CDR3 sequence: CASSLELTGELFF. The CDR3 coding sequence is TGTGCCAGCAGCCTCGAACTTACCGGGGAGCTGTTTTTT.

DNA for the CDR3: TGTGCCAGCAGTGTTATGACAGGGCAAGCTTTCTTT. As protein: CASSVMTGQAFF. The chain links TRBV28 to TRBJ1-1; TRBD1 agrees at 7 bases. The CDR3 length is 12 residues. Germline lookup yields CDR1 MDHEN and CDR2 SYDVKM. The ends lost 5 bases at V and 9 bases at J; junction bases unmatched: 6.

The V gene is TRBV5-1, the J gene TRBJ2-1; 8 bases align to TRBD2. CDR3 length: 16 residues. Trimming took 3 bases from V and 0 from J; bases not matched to a gene: 5. CDR1 SGHRS and CDR2 YFSETQ come from the germline V gene. CDR3 in amino acids: CASSSAGGTSYNEQFF. CDR3 DNA: TGCGCCAGCAGCTCGGCGGGGGGCACCTCCTACAATGAGCAGTTCTTC.

The rearrangement uses TRBV15 and TRBJ2-3; TRBD2 matches 12 bases. The V segment lost 5 bases and the J segment 2 bases; nucleotides outside the gene matches: 8. The germline CDR1 and CDR2 sequences are LNHNV and YYDKDF (reference sequence). The CDR3 runs 17 residues. CDR3 nucleotides: TGTGCCACCAGCGTCGGACTAGCGGGACCTGTCACAGATACGCAGTATTTT. The encoded protein is CATSVGLAGPVTDTQYF.

The chain links TRBV5-6 to TRBJ2-3, with TRBD1 matching over 10 bases. The germline V gene has CDR1 SGHDT and CDR2 YYEEEE. This CDR3 is 17 amino acids long. J gave up 2 bases and V 1 base, and 7 bases lay outside the gene matches. DNA for the CDR3: TGTGCCAGCAGCTTGAGTTTGACAGGGGGCTTCACAGATACGCAGTATTTT. Residues: CASSLSLTGGFTDTQYF.

This chain connects TRBV9 to TRBJ2-1, with D perhaps matching TRBD1 (5 bases). The CDR3 extends over 14 amino acids. The germline CDR1 and CDR2 sequences are SGDLS and YYNGEE. Trimming took off 0 bases at V and 14 bases at J, with 18 bases between the two ends. In DNA form, the CDR3 reads TGTGCCAGCAGCGTAGGGTCCACGGACATATTTGAGTTCTTC. Translated, it gives CASSVGSTDIFEFF.

J is TRBJ2-1 and V is TRBV28; D may be TRBD1 (5 bases). Deletions cut 1 base from V and 2 bases from J, with 12 bases between. The length of the CDR3 is 16 residues. Germline V gene sequence: CDR1 MDHEN, CDR2 SYDVKM. The CDR3 nucleotides read TGTGCCAGCAGTTTATATGGACACGGAGCCTACAATGAGCAGTTCTTC. Its protein is CASSLYGHGAYNEQFF.

This clone appeared once. The chain is built from TRBV7-3 and TRBJ2-3; D is unclear. V lost 3 bases and J lost 6, with 7 bases in between. This CDR3 contains 12 residues. Germline V gene sequence: CDR1 SGHTA, CDR2 FQGTGA. CDR3 nucleotides: TGTGCCAGCAGCTTGAAAGAGGATACGCAGTATTTT. This encodes CASSLKEDTQYF.

The chain joins TRBV7-2 to TRBJ2-1, with 14 bases fitting TRBD2. Germline trimming cut 6 bases from V and 7 bases from J; bases unmatched to any gene: 8. The CDR3 contains 16 residues. In germline, CDR1 is SGHTA, CDR2 FQGNSA. This CDR3 reads CASRHPGLAGGNEQFF. CDR3 sequence (DNA): TGTGCCAGCAGACACCCCGGACTAGCGGGAGGTAATGAGCAGTTCTTC.

The genes are TRBV27 and TRBJ2-7, with TRBD2 as a possible D gene (6 bases). CDR3 length equals 14 residues. Germline CDR1 is MNHEY and CDR2 is SMNVEV (reference sequence). Trimming removed 7 bases from V and 3 bases from J, with 16 bases in between. In nucleotides, the CDR3 is TGTGCCAGCACCCTCTCCCTCGGGAGCTACGAGCAGTACTTC. Translated: CASTLSLGSYEQYF.

In its sample, this clone was seen once. V is TRBV28 and J is TRBJ2-7; TRBD1 or TRBD2 may be the D gene (5 bases each). Deletions cut 8 bases from V and 0 bases from J, with 14 bases between. The CDR3 loop spans 14 amino acids. From germline, CDR1 is MDHEN and CDR2 SYDVKM. The CDR3 protein is CASLPGPSSYEQYF. In DNA, the CDR3 is TGTGCCAGCCTCCCGGGGCCCAGCTCCTACGAGCAGTACTTC.

The rearrangement links TRBV2 to TRBJ1-1; 9 nucleotides line up with TRBD1. Germline V gene lookup returns CDR1 SNHLY and CDR2 FYNNEI. V lost 8 bases, J lost 1 base, and 11 bases stayed unmatched. CDR3 length: 16 amino acids. In DNA, the CDR3 is TGTGCCAGCGATGGACAGGGGTCTACATCGAACACTGAAGCTTTCTTT. Translation: CASDGQGSTSNTEAFF.

The J gene is TRBJ2-2, the V gene TRBV29-1; D is unresolved. Germline CDR1 and CDR2: SQVTM and ANQGSEA. Trimming shortened V by 5 bases and J by 7 bases, and 8 bases separated the two germline ends. CDR3 length: 11 amino acids. CDR3 nucleotides: TGCAGCGTTTTGTTAAGCGGGGAGCTGTTTTTT. Protein sequence: CSVLLSGELFF.

This chain uses TRBV6-6 with TRBJ1-2; D unresolved. The germline V gene encodes CDR1 MNHNY and CDR2 SVGAGI (reference sequence). Trimming stripped 6 bases from V and 8 bases from J, with 7 bases between. This CDR3 has 10 residues. In DNA, the CDR3 is TGTGCCAGCAGCCCCCCCGGCTACACCTTC. Its translation: CASSPPGYTF.

Points on this clone: Other nucleotide sequences in the sample specify the same CDR3. The chain couples TRBV27 to TRBJ1-2, with a weak D call TRBD1 (6 bases). The CDR3 consists of 13 residues. Trimming pared 5 bases from V and 6 bases from J, leaving 13 bases between. Germline CDR1 is MNHEY and CDR2 is SMNVEV (reference sequence). The CDR3 sequence is CASSLTGVHGYTF. CDR3 bases: TGTGCCAGCAGTCTGACAGGAGTCCATGGCTACACCTTC.

The V call is TRBV2, the J call TRBJ1-5; D is uncertain. Trimming cost V 8 bases and J 0 bases, with 11 bases left between them. CDR3 length: 14 residues. Germline V gene data show CDR1 as SNHLY and CDR2 as FYNNEI. CDR3 nucleotide sequence: TGTGCCAGCGAGGCCAACCATAGCAATCAGCCCCAGCATTTT. Residues: CASEANHSNQPQHF.

The chain is built from TRBV10-3 and TRBJ1-3; weak D call: TRBD1 (5 bases). V dropped 6 bases and J dropped 0 bases, with 15 bases sitting between them. Germline loops: CDR1 ENHRY, CDR2 SYGVKD. The CDR3 is 16 amino acids. The DNA for the CDR3 is TGTGCCATCAGACCGGGACGCCCAAACTCTGGAAACACCATATATTTT. This codes for CAIRPGRPNSGNTIYF.

A remark on this clone: Other DNA sequences in this sample translate to the same CDR3. V and J are TRBV30 and TRBJ1-5; D is uncertain. V shed 0 bases and J shed 1 base, with 4 bases lying between them. CDR3 length: 13 amino acids. Germline lookup yields CDR1 GTSNPN and CDR2 SVGIG (reference sequence). Here the CDR3 DNA reads TGTGCCTGGAGTGTACGAAGCAATCAGCCCCAGCATTTT. It codes for CAWSVRSNQPQHF.

CDR3 nucleotides: TGTGCCAGCAGCGCCCCAACACATGGACAGGGCGTAAACTATGGCTACACCTTC. Translated, it gives CASSAPTHGQGVNYGYTF. This rearrangement joins TRBV7-2 to TRBJ1-2, with 8 bases matching TRBD1. The V segment lost 5 bases and the J segment 2 bases; nucleotides outside the gene matches: 16. The CDR3 is 18 residues long. The germline V gene has CDR1 SGHTA and CDR2 FQGNSA.

The chain joins TRBV5-1 to TRBJ1-1; weak D call: TRBD1 (6 bases). V gave up 4 bases and J gave up 2 bases, with 12 bases separating them. The CDR3 loop spans 14 amino acids. Germline values: CDR1 SGHRS, CDR2 YFSETQ. Written as DNA, the CDR3 is TGCGCCAGCAGCCTAGACAGGCTCAACACTGAAGCTTTCTTT. Translating gives CASSLDRLNTEAFF.

This chain links TRBV5-5 with TRBJ2-7; the D gene is possibly TRBD2 (6 bases). Per germline, CDR1 SGHKS and CDR2 YYEKEE (reference sequence). V was cut by 3 bases and J by 4 bases, with 11 bases left in between. This CDR3 has 13 residues. The CDR3 nucleotides read TGTGCCAGCAGCTACGGGACTTCATACGAGCAGTACTTC. This gives the protein CASSYGTSYEQYF. Based on the CDR3 plus reference TRBV5-5 and TRBJ2-7, the full variable domain is DAGVTQSPTHLIKTRGQQVTLRCSPISGHKSVSWYQQVLGQGPQFIFQYYEKEERGRGNFPDRFSARQFPNYSSELNVNALLLGDSALYLCASSYGTSYEQYFGPGTRLTVT.

V usage is TRBV11-2 and J usage is TRBJ2-7; TRBD1 matches 9 bases. V was clipped by 5 bases and J by 4 bases; unmatched bases: 6. The V gene's germline CDR1 is SGHAT and CDR2 FQNNGV. This CDR3 contains 14 residues. CDR3 sequence (DNA): TGTGCCAGCAGCGACGGACAGGGGCGGTACGAGCAGTACTTC. Translation: CASSDGQGRYEQYF.

The genes are TRBV7-6 and TRBJ1-3; D unclear. This CDR3 has 16 residues. V was shortened by 2 bases and J by 0 bases, with 11 bases between the two germline ends. Germline V gene lookup returns CDR1 SGHVS and CDR2 FNYEAQ. In nucleotides, the CDR3 is TGTGCCAGCAGCTTAAAGGCTGGAGGCTCTGGAAACACCATATATTTT. Translated: CASSLKAGGSGNTIYF.

V usage is TRBV10-3 and J usage is TRBJ1-3; D unresolved. This CDR3 is built from 15 residues. V lost 2 bases, J lost 0 bases, and 8 bases lay in between. Germline-derived CDR1 and CDR2 are ENHRY and SYGVKD. The CDR3 reads CAISEPGFSGNTIYF. Here the CDR3 DNA reads TGTGCCATCAGTGAGCCGGGCTTCTCTGGAAACACCATATATTTT.